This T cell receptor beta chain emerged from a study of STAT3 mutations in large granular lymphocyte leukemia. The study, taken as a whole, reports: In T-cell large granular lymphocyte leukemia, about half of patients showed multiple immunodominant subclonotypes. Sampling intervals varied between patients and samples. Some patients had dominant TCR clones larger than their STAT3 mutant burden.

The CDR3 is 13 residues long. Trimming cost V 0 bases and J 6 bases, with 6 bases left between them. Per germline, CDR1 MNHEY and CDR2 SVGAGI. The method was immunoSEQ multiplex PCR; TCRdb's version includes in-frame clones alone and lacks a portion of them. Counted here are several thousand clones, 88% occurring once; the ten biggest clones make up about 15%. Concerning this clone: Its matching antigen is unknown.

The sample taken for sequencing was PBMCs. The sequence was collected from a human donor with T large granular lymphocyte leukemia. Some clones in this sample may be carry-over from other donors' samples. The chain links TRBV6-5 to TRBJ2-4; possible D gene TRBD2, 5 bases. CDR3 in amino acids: CASSYSGRNIQYF. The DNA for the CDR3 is TGTGCCAGCAGTTACTCGGGGAGAAACATTCAGTACTTC.